This is a list of T cell receptor beta chains from one sample in a study of blood T cell repertoires in COVID-19. TCRdb keeps only in-frame clones here, not all; method: immunoSEQ multiplex PCR. The table shows more than 250,000 clones, with 65% to 90% occurring only once. The specimen sequenced was peripheral blood. These receptors all stem from a man aged 45-65 years with active or convalescent COVID-19. Each CDR3 is given with its conserved first and last residue. A D gene is named only where the DNA matches it firmly. The listing skips clone size in some rows; elsewhere it reads once, few, many or a size class.

J gene: TRBJ2-3
clone size: -
D gene: -
V gene: TRBV30
CDR3 DNA: TGTGCCTGGAACCCCTTAGGGGTCACAGATACGCAGTATTTT
CDR3 protein: CAWNPLGVTDTQYF

J gene: TRBJ2-7
clone size: -
D gene: -
V gene: TRBV6-5
CDR3 DNA: TGTGCCAGCAGTTACTCAGTACAGGACTACGAGCAGTACTTC
CDR3 protein: CASSYSVQDYEQYF

J gene: TRBJ1-1
clone size: once
D gene: TRBD1
V gene: TRBV4-2
CDR3 DNA: TGTGCCAGCAGCCCACCGGCCCGGACAGGACGGACTGAAGCTTTCTTT
CDR3 protein: CASSPPARTGRTEAFF

J gene: TRBJ2-7
clone size: -
D gene: TRBD1
V gene: TRBV10-3
CDR3 DNA: TGTGCCATCAGATTGGGACAGGAGGGGGGATACTCCGAGCAGTACTTC
CDR3 protein: CAIRLGQEGGYSEQYF

J gene: TRBJ1-3
clone size: once
D gene: -
V gene: TRBV7-2
CDR3 DNA: TGTGCCAGCAGCTTAGTAGGTCAGGGGACTGGAAACACCATATATTTT
CDR3 protein: CASSLVGQGTGNTIYF

J gene: TRBJ2-3
clone size: -
D gene: -
V gene: TRBV7-9
CDR3 DNA: TGTGCCAGCAGCGCACAGGTCACAAGAAGCACAGATACGCAGTATTTT
CDR3 protein: CASSAQVTRSTDTQYF

J gene: TRBJ1-5
clone size: once
D gene: -
V gene: TRBV5-1
CDR3 DNA: TGCGCCAGCAGCTTGTCGGGGTTCCCTCAGCCCCAGCATTTT
CDR3 protein: CASSLSGFPQPQHF

J gene: TRBJ2-5
clone size: -
D gene: TRBD1
V gene: TRBV7-2
CDR3 DNA: TGTGCCAGCAGTTTAAGGCCCAGGGGGATCCAAGAGACCCAGTACTTC
CDR3 protein: CASSLRPRGIQETQYF

J gene: TRBJ2-5
clone size: -
D gene: -
V gene: TRBV9
CDR3 DNA: TGTGCCAGCAGCTCAAGGGGGATCGAGTCGGAAGAGACCCAGTACTTC
CDR3 protein: CASSSRGIESEETQYF

J gene: TRBJ1-5
clone size: -
D gene: TRBD1
V gene: TRBV28
CDR3 DNA: TGTGCCAGCAGTTTAGTGGGGGGGACAGGGCCCCAGCATTTT
CDR3 protein: CASSLVGGTGPQHF

J gene: TRBJ2-2
clone size: once
D gene: TRBD2
V gene: TRBV18
CDR3 DNA: TGTGCCAGCTCACCAAGGGAGACTAGCCACACCGGGGAGCTGTTTTTT
CDR3 protein: CASSPRETSHTGELFF

J gene: TRBJ2-7
clone size: -
D gene: TRBD1
V gene: TRBV27
CDR3 DNA: TGTGCCAGCAGCCGCAGACAGGGGAGTATTTACGAGCAGTACTTC
CDR3 protein: CASSRRQGSIYEQYF

J gene: TRBJ1-2
clone size: -
D gene: -
V gene: TRBV19
CDR3 DNA: TGTGCCAGTAGTATTCGGTCCGCCATCTATGGCTACACCTTC
CDR3 protein: CASSIRSAIYGYTF

J gene: TRBJ1-6
clone size: -
D gene: -
V gene: TRBV2
CDR3 DNA: TGTGCCAGCAAAACAGGGAGTAATTCACCCCTCCACTTT
CDR3 protein: CASKTGSNSPLHF

J gene: TRBJ2-5
clone size: -
D gene: -
V gene: TRBV2
CDR3 DNA: TGTGCCAGCAGTGTAGACAGCCAAGAGACCCAGTACTTC
CDR3 protein: CASSVDSQETQYF

J gene: TRBJ2-4
clone size: -
D gene: TRBD1
V gene: TRBV7-9
CDR3 DNA: TGTGCCAGCACCTTAACCCGCGCAGGGGGAGTTCCAGCCAAAAACATTCAGTACTTC
CDR3 protein: CASTLTRAGGVPAKNIQYF

J gene: TRBJ1-5
clone size: -
D gene: -
V gene: TRBV30
CDR3 DNA: TGTGCCTGGAGTTTAGACAGCAGCAATCAGCCCCAGCATTTT
CDR3 protein: CAWSLDSSNQPQHF

J gene: TRBJ2-1
clone size: -
D gene: -
V gene: TRBV11-2
CDR3 DNA: TGTGCCAGCAGCTTAGAGGGCCCATACAATGAGCAGTTCTTC
CDR3 protein: CASSLEGPYNEQFF

J gene: TRBJ1-1
clone size: -
D gene: TRBD1
V gene: TRBV10-3
CDR3 DNA: TGTGCCATCAGTGGACAGGGGGGCACTGAAGCTTTCTTT
CDR3 protein: CAISGQGGTEAFF

J gene: TRBJ2-1
clone size: -
D gene: -
V gene: TRBV7-8
CDR3 DNA: TGTGCCAGCAGCTTTGGGGGGTCCTACAATGAGCAGTTCTTC
CDR3 protein: CASSFGGSYNEQFF

J gene: TRBJ1-4
clone size: -
D gene: -
V gene: TRBV15
CDR3 DNA: TGTGCCACCAGCTTGTACGGGGTTGATGAAAAACTGTTTTTT
CDR3 protein: CATSLYGVDEKLFF

J gene: TRBJ1-1
clone size: -
D gene: -
V gene: TRBV6-5
CDR3 DNA: TGTGCCAGCAAGGTCCAGGGCCGGACTGAAGCTTTCTTT
CDR3 protein: CASKVQGRTEAFF

J gene: TRBJ2-5
clone size: -
D gene: TRBD2
V gene: TRBV9
CDR3 DNA: TGTGCCAGCAGCGTAGGGACTAGCGGGCGAGAGACCCAGTACTTC
CDR3 protein: CASSVGTSGRETQYF

J gene: TRBJ2-1
clone size: few
D gene: -
V gene: TRBV7-9
CDR3 DNA: TGTGCCAGCAGCGTAGACAGCCACAATGAGCAGTTCTTC
CDR3 protein: CASSVDSHNEQFF

J gene: TRBJ2-7
clone size: -
D gene: TRBD1
V gene: TRBV6-5
CDR3 DNA: TGTGCCAGCAGACCCTCCGGAACAGGGGCTAGTGTGCAGTACTTC
CDR3 protein: CASRPSGTGASVQYF

J gene: TRBJ1-5
clone size: -
D gene: TRBD1
V gene: TRBV2
CDR3 DNA: TGTGCCAGCAGAGACGGGACAGGGTATGGCAATCAGCCCCAGCATTTT
CDR3 protein: CASRDGTGYGNQPQHF

J gene: TRBJ2-5
clone size: -
D gene: TRBD1
V gene: TRBV5-6
CDR3 DNA: TGTGCCAGCAGTCCCGCGGGACAGGAAGAGACCCAGTACTTC
CDR3 protein: CASSPAGQEETQYF

J gene: TRBJ2-1
clone size: -
D gene: TRBD2
V gene: TRBV6-2/TRBV6-3
CDR3 DNA: TGTGCCAGCAGTTACGTACAAGGGACTAGCGGAGCTCGCTCCTACAATGAGCAGTTCTTC
CDR3 protein: CASSYVQGTSGARSYNEQFF

J gene: TRBJ2-2
clone size: -
D gene: -
V gene: TRBV13
CDR3 DNA: TGTGCCAGCAGCTTAGACAGGGTAAACACCGGGGAGCTGTTTTTT
CDR3 protein: CASSLDRVNTGELFF

J gene: TRBJ2-7
clone size: -
D gene: -
V gene: TRBV21-1
CDR3 DNA: TGTGCCAGCAGCCCTCTGATCTTTTTAGCGGGAGTGGGATACGAGCAGTACTTC
CDR3 protein: CASSPLIFLAGVGYEQYF

J gene: TRBJ1-2
clone size: many
D gene: -
V gene: TRBV6-5
CDR3 DNA: TGTGCCAGCAGTATCGGACAGCAAGGCTATGGCTACACCTTC
CDR3 protein: CASSIGQQGYGYTF

J gene: TRBJ1-6
clone size: -
D gene: -
V gene: TRBV28
CDR3 DNA: TGTGCCAGCCGAAGTACAGTGTATAATTCACCCCTCCACTTT
CDR3 protein: CASRSTVYNSPLHF

J gene: TRBJ2-7
clone size: -
D gene: -
V gene: TRBV6-2/TRBV6-3
CDR3 DNA: TGTGCCAGCAGCGACGGGTCCAGCCTCTCCTACGAGCAGTACTTC
CDR3 protein: CASSDGSSLSYEQYF

J gene: TRBJ1-6
clone size: -
D gene: -
V gene: TRBV2
CDR3 DNA: TGTGCCAGCAGTGAGGCACAGGGCTATAATTCACCCCTCCACTTT
CDR3 protein: CASSEAQGYNSPLHF

J gene: TRBJ2-7
clone size: -
D gene: -
V gene: TRBV7-9
CDR3 DNA: TGTGCCAGCAGCGACGACAGCTACGAGCAGTACTTC
CDR3 protein: CASSDDSYEQYF

J gene: TRBJ1-1
clone size: -
D gene: TRBD1
V gene: TRBV10-1
CDR3 DNA: TGCGCCAGCAGTGAGGGACAGGGGGCGATGTACACTGAAGCTTTCTTT
CDR3 protein: CASSEGQGAMYTEAFF

J gene: TRBJ1-2
clone size: -
D gene: TRBD1
V gene: TRBV5-6
CDR3 DNA: TGTGCCAGCAGCTTACGGGACAGGACCTATGGCTACACCTTC
CDR3 protein: CASSLRDRTYGYTF

J gene: TRBJ1-2
clone size: -
D gene: TRBD1
V gene: TRBV19
CDR3 DNA: TGTGCCAGTAGTGTTTCGACAGGGGGGCTCGTCGGCTACACCTTC
CDR3 protein: CASSVSTGGLVGYTF

J gene: TRBJ1-5
clone size: -
D gene: TRBD1
V gene: TRBV10-1
CDR3 DNA: TGCGCCAGCAGTGAGGGGGGGGACAGGGCGAATCACCGTGGCAATCAGCCCCAGCATTTT
CDR3 protein: CASSEGGDRANHRGNQPQHF

J gene: TRBJ1-3
clone size: few
D gene: -
V gene: TRBV5-6
CDR3 DNA: TGTGCCAGCAGCCGGTCGGGGTTCTCTGGAAACACCATATATTTT
CDR3 protein: CASSRSGFSGNTIYF

J gene: TRBJ2-5
clone size: -
D gene: -
V gene: TRBV2
CDR3 DNA: TGTGCCAGCAGAACTTGGGGGACTGGCGGACAGACCCAGTACTTC
CDR3 protein: CASRTWGTGGQTQYF

J gene: TRBJ2-5
clone size: -
D gene: -
V gene: TRBV7-2
CDR3 DNA: TGTGCCAGCAGCAATCAGAGAGGGCGGCAAGAGACCCAGTACTTC
CDR3 protein: CASSNQRGRQETQYF

J gene: TRBJ2-1
clone size: -
D gene: TRBD1
V gene: TRBV7-3
CDR3 DNA: TGTGCCAGCAGCTTACCTCGGGACAGGGGGTCCTTGTCCTACAATGAGCAGTTCTTC
CDR3 protein: CASSLPRDRGSLSYNEQFF

J gene: TRBJ2-7
clone size: -
D gene: TRBD1
V gene: TRBV7-9
CDR3 DNA: TGTGCCAGCAGCGGAGGCCGGGACAGCTCCTACGAGCAGTACTTC
CDR3 protein: CASSGGRDSSYEQYF

J gene: TRBJ1-2
clone size: few
D gene: -
V gene: TRBV21-1
CDR3 DNA: TGTGCCAGCAGCAAAGGGGAATTTACGGGGGAAACTAACTATGGCTACACCTTC
CDR3 protein: CASSKGEFTGETNYGYTF

J gene: TRBJ1-1
clone size: once
D gene: -
V gene: TRBV7-2
CDR3 DNA: TGTGCCAGCAGCTTAGTAACAGTGAACACTGAAGCTTTCTTT
CDR3 protein: CASSLVTVNTEAFF

J gene: TRBJ2-5
clone size: once
D gene: -
V gene: TRBV18
CDR3 DNA: TGTGCCAGCTCACCTCTGTACCAAGAGACCCAGTACTTC
CDR3 protein: CASSPLYQETQYF

J gene: TRBJ1-5
clone size: -
D gene: TRBD1
V gene: TRBV5-8
CDR3 DNA: TGTGCCAGCAGCCCCGAGACAGGGGACAATCAGCCCCAGCATTTT
CDR3 protein: CASSPETGDNQPQHF

J gene: TRBJ2-5
clone size: -
D gene: -
V gene: TRBV15
CDR3 DNA: TGTGCCACCAGCAGAGATGGCGGGGATGGGGAGACCCAGTACTTC
CDR3 protein: CATSRDGGDGETQYF

J gene: TRBJ1-4
clone size: -
D gene: -
V gene: TRBV30
CDR3 DNA: TGTGCCTGGACATTCCCGGGGGAAAAACTGTTTTTT
CDR3 protein: CAWTFPGEKLFF

J gene: TRBJ2-2
clone size: -
D gene: -
V gene: TRBV3-1/TRBV3-2
CDR3 DNA: TGTGCCAGCAGCCAAGTTCGTACCGGGGAGCTGTTTTTT
CDR3 protein: CASSQVRTGELFF

J gene: TRBJ1-2
clone size: -
D gene: TRBD1
V gene: TRBV10-3
CDR3 DNA: TGTGCCATCAGTGAGAGGACAGGCGGGGTTGGCTACACCTTC
CDR3 protein: CAISERTGGVGYTF

J gene: TRBJ1-1
clone size: -
D gene: -
V gene: TRBV2
CDR3 DNA: TGTGCCAGCATTAGGACAGCCAACACTGAAGCTTTCTTT
CDR3 protein: CASIRTANTEAFF